This is a list of T cell receptor beta chains from one sample in a study of response to subunit inactivated influenza vaccine. TCRdb used MiXCR to reprocess the RT-PCR reads, holding one entry per CDR3 protein. Among around 520,000 distinct CDR3 sequences, roughly 10% were seen once, and the ten largest hold 9.5% to 13%. The sequenced sample was PBMCs from blood, obtained on the day of vaccination. The receptors derive from a man aged 50-60 years who received an inactivated influenza vaccine. CDR3s include the opening cysteine and the closing phenylalanine or tryptophan. Fields, in order: V gene, J gene, clone size, D gene, CDR3 protein, CDR3 DNA. The D gene is left open where the match is weak. Rows may omit the clone size; those that give it use once, few, many or a size class.

>TRBV6-1|TRBJ2-7|-|-
CASSEDRWSRGQYF
TGTGCCAGCAGTGAAGACAGGTGGTCCCGAGGGCAGTACTTC
>TRBV3-1|TRBJ2-4|-|TRBD1
CASSQGTGWLRHIQYF
TGTGCCAGCAGCCAAGGGACAGGGTGGCTGAGACACATTCAGTACTTC
>TRBV5-4|TRBJ2-7|few|-
CASSAGLGDHEQYF
TGTGCCAGCAGCGCGGGACTGGGGGACCACGAGCAGTACTTC
>TRBV7-8|TRBJ2-3|few|-
CASSWGRGVTDTQYF
TGTGCCAGCAGCTGGGGCAGGGGGGTTACAGATACGCAGTATTTT
>TRBV6-2/TRBV6-3|TRBJ2-1|few|TRBD2
CASTPVVRWLAGTRSYNEQFF
TGTGCCAGCACCCCGGTGGTCCGTTGGCTAGCGGGAACTAGGTCCTACAATGAGCAGTTCTTC
>TRBV28|TRBJ2-3|-|-
CASSFLGQFDTQYF
TGTGCCAGCAGTTTTCTCGGACAGTTCGATACGCAGTATTTT
>TRBV12-3/TRBV12-4|TRBJ2-1|many|-
CASSLGSTMEQFF
TGTGCCAGCAGTTTAGGATCTACAATGGAGCAGTTCTTC
>TRBV6-1|TRBJ2-7|few|-
CASSEAGWAAWDEQYF
TGTGCCAGCAGTGAAGCGGGTTGGGCAGCCTGGGACGAGCAGTACTTC
>TRBV28|TRBJ1-2|-|TRBD1
CASSSIGQGLSYGYTF
TGTGCCAGCAGTTCAATCGGACAGGGCCTTAGCTATGGCTACACCTTC
>TRBV27|TRBJ2-7|-|-
CASSLQGSYPYEQYF
TGTGCCAGCAGTCTCCAAGGGAGCTATCCCTACGAGCAGTACTTC
>TRBV2|TRBJ2-7|-|-
CASSAWDPYEQYF
TGTGCCAGCAGTGCCTGGGATCCCTACGAGCAGTACTTC